A selection of T cell receptor beta chains follows, all from one sample in a study of radiotherapy plus CTLA-4 blockade in lung cancer. Measured with immunoSEQ multiplex PCR; TCRdb has only the in-frame clones, and not every one. This sample has roughly 40,000 clones, with about four fifths found just once. The sample was peripheral blood, taken from a patient treated with radiotherapy plus ipilimumab. These receptors were collected from a human donor with non-small cell lung cancer that progressed on radiotherapy plus ipilimumab. Each CDR3 is given with its conserved first and last residue. Each record gives: CDR3 protein, CDR3 DNA, V gene, D gene, J gene, clone size. A D gene is named only where the DNA matches it firmly. Clone size appears in some rows only: once, few, many, or a class for an expanded clone.

CDR3aa: CAISERAQGTEAFF; CDR3nt: TGTGCCATCAGTGAACGGGCACAGGGAACTGAAGCTTTCTTT; v_gene: TRBV10-3; d_gene: NA; j_gene: TRBJ1-1; abundance: NA
CDR3aa: CASSTPVSGGNSPLHF; CDR3nt: TGTGCCAGTAGTACCCCAGTGTCAGGGGGCAATTCACCCCTCCACTTT; v_gene: TRBV19; d_gene: TRBD1; j_gene: TRBJ1-6; abundance: NA
CDR3aa: CASSPTTSTNEKLFF; CDR3nt: TGTGCCAGCAGCCCTACCACGAGTACTAATGAAAAACTGTTTTTT; v_gene: TRBV9; d_gene: NA; j_gene: TRBJ1-4; abundance: NA
CDR3aa: CASSAGRTNTEAFF; CDR3nt: TGTGCCAGCAGTGCCGGGAGAACGAACACTGAAGCTTTCTTT; v_gene: TRBV2; d_gene: NA; j_gene: TRBJ1-1; abundance: NA
CDR3aa: CASSLTLNTEAFF; CDR3nt: TGCGCCAGCAGCTTAACACTGAACACTGAAGCTTTCTTT; v_gene: TRBV5-1; d_gene: NA; j_gene: TRBJ1-1; abundance: few
CDR3aa: CASSLLDRADTEAFF; CDR3nt: TGCGCCAGCAGCCTCTTGGACAGGGCCGACACTGAAGCTTTCTTT; v_gene: TRBV4-1; d_gene: TRBD1; j_gene: TRBJ1-1; abundance: NA
CDR3aa: CASSVGPPGHRGGTGELFF; CDR3nt: TGTGCCAGCAGCGTGGGGCCCCCGGGACATCGAGGGGGTACCGGGGAGCTGTTTTTT; v_gene: TRBV9; d_gene: NA; j_gene: TRBJ2-2; abundance: few
CDR3aa: CATKGGGVYNEQFF; CDR3nt: TGTGCCACTAAAGGCGGGGGGGTATACAATGAGCAGTTCTTC; v_gene: TRBV2; d_gene: TRBD2; j_gene: TRBJ2-1; abundance: NA
CDR3aa: CASSPGGGAETQYF; CDR3nt: TGTGCCAGCAGCCCGGGGGGGGGTGCGGAGACCCAGTACTTC; v_gene: TRBV7-3; d_gene: TRBD2; j_gene: TRBJ2-5; abundance: NA
CDR3aa: CASSQEYAGTGYTGELFF; CDR3nt: TGTGCCAGCAGCCAAGAATACGCCGGGACAGGGTACACCGGGGAGCTGTTTTTT; v_gene: TRBV4-2; d_gene: TRBD1; j_gene: TRBJ2-2; abundance: NA
CDR3aa: CASSSSGTRSGELFF; CDR3nt: TGTGCCAGCAGCTCCTCCGGGACTAGGTCCGGGGAGCTGTTTTTT; v_gene: TRBV5-6; d_gene: TRBD2; j_gene: TRBJ2-2; abundance: NA
CDR3aa: CASSPGDSEAFF; CDR3nt: TGTGCCAGCAGCCCAGGTGACAGTGAAGCTTTCTTT; v_gene: TRBV7-9; d_gene: NA; j_gene: TRBJ1-1; abundance: NA
CDR3aa: CASSLATGDPYEQYF; CDR3nt: TGTGCCAGCAGCTTGGCTACAGGGGACCCCTACGAGCAGTACTTC; v_gene: TRBV5-5; d_gene: TRBD1; j_gene: TRBJ2-7; abundance: NA
CDR3aa: CASRPLGSSGGYTF; CDR3nt: TGTGCAAGTCGCCCCTTGGGGAGTTCAGGCGGCTACACCTTC; v_gene: TRBV12-2; d_gene: NA; j_gene: TRBJ1-2; abundance: NA
CDR3aa: CSAWTPNTGELFF; CDR3nt: TGCAGCGCATGGACACCGAACACCGGGGAGCTGTTTTTT; v_gene: TRBV29-1; d_gene: NA; j_gene: TRBJ2-2; abundance: NA
CDR3aa: CSVLRGETQYF; CDR3nt: TGCAGCGTCCTCAGGGGGGAGACCCAGTACTTC; v_gene: TRBV29-1; d_gene: TRBD1; j_gene: TRBJ2-5; abundance: once
CDR3aa: CASSFPWGGSTDTQYF; CDR3nt: TGTGCCAGCAGCTTCCCGTGGGGGGGGAGCACAGATACGCAGTATTTT; v_gene: TRBV7-6; d_gene: TRBD2; j_gene: TRBJ2-3; abundance: NA
CDR3aa: CASSPGQGNEKLFF; CDR3nt: TGCGCCAGCAGCCCGGGACAGGGCAATGAAAAACTGTTTTTT; v_gene: TRBV5-1; d_gene: TRBD1; j_gene: TRBJ1-4; abundance: once
CDR3aa: CASSAGTGSMNEQFF; CDR3nt: TGCGCCAGCAGCGCCGGGACAGGGTCTATGAATGAGCAGTTCTTC; v_gene: TRBV5-1; d_gene: TRBD1; j_gene: TRBJ2-1; abundance: NA
CDR3aa: CASSHPGKLYEQYF; CDR3nt: TGTGCCAGCAGCCACCCCGGGAAGCTCTACGAGCAGTACTTC; v_gene: TRBV14; d_gene: NA; j_gene: TRBJ2-7; abundance: NA
CDR3aa: CASSLQWDLNNEKLFF; CDR3nt: TGCGCCAGCAGCTTGCAGTGGGACTTAAATAATGAAAAACTGTTTTTT; v_gene: TRBV5-1; d_gene: NA; j_gene: TRBJ1-4; abundance: NA
CDR3aa: CASTPDRGAYGYTF; CDR3nt: TGTGCCAGCACCCCCGACAGGGGAGCCTATGGCTACACCTTC; v_gene: TRBV6-5; d_gene: TRBD1; j_gene: TRBJ1-2; abundance: NA
CDR3aa: CARTGLAGEKTQYF; CDR3nt: TGTGCCAGGACAGGACTAGCGGGGGAGAAGACCCAGTACTTC; v_gene: TRBV2; d_gene: TRBD2; j_gene: TRBJ2-5; abundance: NA
CDR3aa: CASSGRGANTDTQYF; CDR3nt: TGTGCCAGCTCGGGTCGGGGGGCTAACACAGATACGCAGTATTTT; v_gene: TRBV6-5; d_gene: NA; j_gene: TRBJ2-3; abundance: NA